This TCR beta chain appears in the sequencing data of a study of T cell responses to AZD1222 COVID-19 vaccine. Study findings and constraints: Spike was spanned by vaccine-associated CD4 TCRs, which were dominant at 160-218 and 743-854. Two AZD1222 doses significantly raised spike-specific TCR breadth and depth over controls.

CDR3 length: 14 residues. CDR1 is SGHTA and CDR2 is FQGNSA in the germline V gene. V lost 2 bases to trimming and J lost 0 bases, with 7 bases between them. Measured with immunoSEQ multiplex PCR; TCRdb has only the in-frame clones, and not every one. In the table there are 70,000 to 85,000 clones, 75% to 90% of which are singletons. This clone was picked up one time. The antigen is undetermined. V gene TRBV7-2 combines with J gene TRBJ1-1; D gene ambiguous. Sequencing used peripheral blood, obtained on day 0 of AZD1222 vaccination. This sequence originates from an adult in good health. The CDR3 nucleotides are TGTGCCAGCAGCTTACCCACAGTGAACACTGAAGCTTTCTTT. This gives the protein CASSLPTVNTEAFF.